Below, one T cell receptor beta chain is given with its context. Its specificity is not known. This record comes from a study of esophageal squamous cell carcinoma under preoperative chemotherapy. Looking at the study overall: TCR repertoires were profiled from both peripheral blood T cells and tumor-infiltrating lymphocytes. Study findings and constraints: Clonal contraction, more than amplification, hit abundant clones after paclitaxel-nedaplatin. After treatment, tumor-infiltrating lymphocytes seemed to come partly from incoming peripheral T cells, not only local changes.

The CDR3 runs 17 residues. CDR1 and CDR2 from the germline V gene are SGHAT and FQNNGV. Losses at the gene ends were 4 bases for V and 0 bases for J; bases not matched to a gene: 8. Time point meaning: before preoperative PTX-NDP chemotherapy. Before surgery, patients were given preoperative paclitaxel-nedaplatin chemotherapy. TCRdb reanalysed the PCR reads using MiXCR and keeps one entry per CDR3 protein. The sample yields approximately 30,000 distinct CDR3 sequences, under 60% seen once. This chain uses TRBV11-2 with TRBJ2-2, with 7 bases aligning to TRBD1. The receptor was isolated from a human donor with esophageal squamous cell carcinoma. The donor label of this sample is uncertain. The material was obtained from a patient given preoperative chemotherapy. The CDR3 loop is CASSYLFGQANTGELFF. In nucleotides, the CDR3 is TGTGCCAGCAGCTACCTCTTTGGACAGGCGAACACCGGGGAGCTGTTTTTT.